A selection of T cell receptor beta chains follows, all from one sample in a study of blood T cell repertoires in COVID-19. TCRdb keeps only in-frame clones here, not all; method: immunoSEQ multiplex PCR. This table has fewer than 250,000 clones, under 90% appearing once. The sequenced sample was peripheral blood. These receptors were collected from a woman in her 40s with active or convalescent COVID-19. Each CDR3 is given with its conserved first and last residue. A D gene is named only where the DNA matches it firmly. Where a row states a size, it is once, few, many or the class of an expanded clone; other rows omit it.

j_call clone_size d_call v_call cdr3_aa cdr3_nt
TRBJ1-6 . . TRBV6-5 CASSRTGTPGALHF TGTGCCAGCAGCCGGACCGGGACACCAGGGGCCCTCCACTTT
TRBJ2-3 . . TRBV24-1 CATSDFGARTDTQYF TGTGCCACCAGTGACTTTGGGGCGCGGACAGATACGCAGTATTTT
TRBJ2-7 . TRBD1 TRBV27 CASSPTGDRGKQYF TGTGCCAGCAGTCCTACCGGTGACAGGGGAAAGCAGTACTTC
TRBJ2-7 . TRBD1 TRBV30 CASNRGSYEQYF TGTGCCTCCAACAGGGGCTCCTACGAGCAGTACTTC
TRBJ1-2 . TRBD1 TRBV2 CASSEAAGGDGYTF TGTGCCAGCAGTGAAGCCGCAGGGGGCGACGGCTACACCTTC
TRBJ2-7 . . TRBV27 CASRGSGTVSYEQYF TGTGCCAGCAGGGGATCCGGGACTGTCTCCTACGAGCAGTACTTC
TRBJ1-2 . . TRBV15 CATSRDRGGEDGYTF TGTGCCACCAGCAGAGATCGCGGGGGGGAGGATGGCTACACCTTC
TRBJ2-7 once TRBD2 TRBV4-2 CASSPRAAGEHEQYF TGTGCCAGCAGCCCAAGGGCGGCGGGAGAACACGAGCAGTACTTC
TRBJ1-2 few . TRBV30 CASRPGINYGYTF TGTGCCAGCAGGCCCGGAATAAACTATGGCTACACCTTC
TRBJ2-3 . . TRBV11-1 CASSLFGGRTDTQYF TGTGCCAGCAGCTTATTCGGGGGGCGCACAGATACGCAGTATTTT
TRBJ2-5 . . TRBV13 CASGGVWQETQYF TGTGCCAGCGGAGGGGTGTGGCAAGAGACCCAGTACTTC
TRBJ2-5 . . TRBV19 CASSIRARETQYF TGTGCCAGTAGTATCAGGGCCAGAGAGACCCAGTACTTC
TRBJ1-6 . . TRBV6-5 CASRSGFSYNSPLHF TGTGCCAGCAGGTCAGGGTTCTCCTATAATTCACCCCTCCACTTT
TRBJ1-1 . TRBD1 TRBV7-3 CASSRAPTGGGTEAFF TGTGCCAGCAGCCGAGCGCCGACAGGGGGTGGCACTGAAGCTTTCTTT
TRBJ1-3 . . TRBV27 CASSSIGTSGNTIYF TGTGCCAGCAGTTCAATCGGGACATCTGGAAACACCATATATTTT
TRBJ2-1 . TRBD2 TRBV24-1 CATSDGASGGTYNEQFF TGTGCCACCAGTGATGGGGCTAGCGGGGGGACTTACAATGAGCAGTTCTTC
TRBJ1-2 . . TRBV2 CASSVVRGGGYTF TGTGCCAGCAGTGTTGTCAGGGGTGGGGGCTACACCTTC
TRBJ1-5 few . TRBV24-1 CATSSDVSNQPQHF TGTGCCACCAGTAGCGACGTAAGCAATCAGCCCCAGCATTTT
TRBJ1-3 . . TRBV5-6 CASLGAAGNTIYF TGTGCCAGCTTGGGGGCGGCTGGAAACACCATATATTTT
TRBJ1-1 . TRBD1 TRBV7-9 CASRGQGAEAFF TGTGCCAGCAGGGGACAGGGCGCTGAAGCTTTCTTT
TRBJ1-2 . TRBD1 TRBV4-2 CASSQELRQDRGGYGYTF TGTGCCAGCAGCCAAGAACTGCGACAGGACAGGGGAGGCTATGGCTACACCTTC
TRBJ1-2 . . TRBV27 CASTGGWGGGAGGYTF TGTGCCAGCACCGGAGGTTGGGGTGGGGGGGCAGGGGGCTACACCTTC
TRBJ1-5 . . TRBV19 CASSPTTVSNQPQHF TGTGCCAGTAGTCCAACGACAGTGAGCAATCAGCCCCAGCATTTT
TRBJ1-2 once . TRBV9 CASTGGGGRGDDGYTF TGTGCCAGCACCGGAGGGGGAGGGCGAGGAGACGATGGCTACACCTTC
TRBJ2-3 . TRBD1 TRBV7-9 CASSSTPGQVFTDTQYF TGTGCCAGCAGCTCCACTCCGGGACAGGTTTTCACAGATACGCAGTATTTT
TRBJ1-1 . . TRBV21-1 CASSKMGVGTGLPEAFF TGTGCCAGCAGCAAAATGGGGGTGGGGACAGGGCTCCCCGAAGCTTTCTTT
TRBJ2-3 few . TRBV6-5 CAVETRIMDTQYF TGTGCCGTAGAGACACGGATTATGGATACGCAGTATTTT
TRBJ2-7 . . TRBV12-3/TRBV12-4 CASSWDSTYEQYF TGTGCCAGCAGTTGGGACTCTACCTACGAGCAGTACTTC
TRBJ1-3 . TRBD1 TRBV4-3 CASSQDATGGSGNTIYF TGCGCCAGCAGCCAAGATGCTACAGGGGGCTCTGGAAACACCATATATTTT
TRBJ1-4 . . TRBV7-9 CASSPGQGLREKLFF TGTGCCAGCAGCCCGGGTCAAGGTTTGCGGGAAAAACTGTTTTTT
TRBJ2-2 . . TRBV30 CAWSTNRVAGELFF TGTGCCTGGAGTACCAACAGGGTAGCCGGGGAGCTGTTTTTT
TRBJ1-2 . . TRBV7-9 CASSSDRFGYTF TGTGCCAGCAGCTCTGACAGGTTTGGCTACACCTTC
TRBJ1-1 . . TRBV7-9 CASSPALRAEAFF TGTGCCAGCAGCCCCGCCCTCCGGGCTGAAGCTTTCTTT
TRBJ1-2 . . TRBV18 CASSRGQGQDGYTF TGTGCCAGCTCTCGAGGGCAGGGGCAGGATGGCTACACCTTC
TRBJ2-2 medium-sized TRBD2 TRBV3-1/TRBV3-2 CASSHASGEGELFF TGTGCCAGCAGCCATGCTAGCGGGGAAGGGGAGCTGTTTTTT
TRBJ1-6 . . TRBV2 CASSVARLNSPLHF TGTGCCAGCAGTGTGGCCAGACTGAATTCACCCCTCCACTTT
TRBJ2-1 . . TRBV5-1 CASSLNGELNEQFF TGCGCCAGCAGCTTGAACGGGGAGCTCAATGAGCAGTTCTTC
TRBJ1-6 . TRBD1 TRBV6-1 CASSGATGWGERTPLHF TGTGCCAGCAGTGGGGCGACAGGGTGGGGTGAGAGGACACCCCTCCACTTT
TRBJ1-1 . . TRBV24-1 CATSDLLQGSEAFF TGTGCCACCAGTGATTTGTTGCAGGGGTCGGAAGCTTTCTTT
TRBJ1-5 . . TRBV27 CASSLGGDQPQHF TGTGCCAGCAGTTTAGGGGGCGATCAGCCCCAGCATTTT
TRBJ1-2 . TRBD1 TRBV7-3 CASSLATDRGYGYTF TGTGCCAGCAGCTTAGCAACCGACAGGGGATATGGCTACACCTTC
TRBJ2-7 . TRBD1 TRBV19 CASSMGTGTGYYEQYF TGTGCCAGTAGTATGGGGACTGGGACAGGATATTACGAGCAGTACTTC
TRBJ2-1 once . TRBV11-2 CASSLDGIIYEQFF TGTGCCAGCAGCTTAGATGGCATCATTTATGAGCAGTTCTTC
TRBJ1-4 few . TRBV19 CASSIDRGTEKLFF TGTGCCAGTAGTATAGATCGGGGGACTGAAAAACTGTTTTTT
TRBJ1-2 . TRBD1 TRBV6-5 CASRGQGIYGYTF TGTGCCAGCAGGGGACAGGGCATCTATGGCTACACCTTC
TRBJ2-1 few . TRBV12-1 CASSFKSGPYNEQFF TGTGCCAGCAGCTTTAAAAGCGGTCCCTACAATGAGCAGTTCTTC
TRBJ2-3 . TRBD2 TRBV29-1 CSAPLAGGFDTQYF TGCAGCGCACCCTTGGCGGGAGGGTTTGATACGCAGTATTTT
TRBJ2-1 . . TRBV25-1 CASSVGGNYNEQFF TGTGCCAGCAGTGTAGGGGGAAACTACAATGAGCAGTTCTTC